This TCR beta chain is drawn from a study of T-cell memory formation after mild COVID-19 (dated by TCRdb to the early 2020s). Regarding the study in general: Most TCR sequence clusters were specific to one of the two donors. Longitudinal TCRalpha and TCRbeta repertoire sequencing tracked T-cell clones expanding and contracting after mild COVID-19 in a couple of donors. Two young, previously healthy adult volunteers made up the cohort, one male and one female. Broader findings and caveats from the paper: Only a couple of mild cases were covered in the study, and larger cohorts including severe cases with pre-infection samples were considered necessary. Contracting CD4+ clones were located mainly in the CM and EM memory subsets, whereas CD8+ clones were found to be enriched in EMRA. The detection of some responding clones in pre-infection memory suggests that pre-existing cross-reactive memory T cells joined the SARS-CoV-2 response. The second-wave clones that peaked on day 37 were not confirmed to be SARS-CoV-2 specific. Clones that contracted from day 15 to 85 showed balanced CD4/CD8 phenotypes, whereas a second wave of clones that expanded from day 15 to 37 leaned towards CD4+.

Remarks on this clonotype: This receptor's antigen is unknown. No per-base quality is available; no much larger clone lies one base away.

Ficoll-Paque density gradient centrifugation was the method used to isolate PBMCs. The CDR1 and CDR2 encoded by the germline V gene are SQVTM and ANQGSEA. V lost 4 bases and J lost 7 bases; the stretch between them is 11 bases long. The CDR3 numbers 12 residues from cysteine through phenylalanine. Only CDR3 DNA remains: 36 bases, in frame from the first base. TCRdb lists the instrument as Illumina NovaSeq 6000. TCRalpha and TCRbeta cDNA libraries were constructed by 5'RACE with constant-segment primers, with sample barcodes and unique molecular identifiers being introduced. Trizol reagent was used to extract RNA from every sample. Library amplification was performed in two PCR steps, and a second sample barcode and Illumina TruSeq adapters were introduced in the second step. Sequencing of the libraries was done on an Illumina NovaSeq, producing 2 x 150 bp paired-end reads. As for the original processing: With migec v1.2.7, reads were demultiplexed and then collapsed into UMI-guided consensus sequences. Using mixcr v2.1.11, the UMI consensuses were aligned to TRA and TRB V and J templates and assembled into clonotypes. A clonotype was counted as expanded or contracted only if both edgeR and NoisET called the change significant, with noise models trained on biological replicates. For edgeR calls, the cutoffs were a false discovery rate-adjusted p below 0.01 and a log2 fold-change threshold of 1. As an exploratory analysis of dynamics, PCA with hierarchical clustering was applied to max-normalized trajectories of the 1000 most abundant clonotypes. Separately sequenced CD4+ and CD8+ repertoires were used to assign a CD4 or CD8 phenotype to each responding clone. TCRdb cleaned the public reads at Q25 with fastp, built clones with MiXCR and kept in-frame beta chains. Each entry is one CDR3 protein sequence, shown with its most common DNA and genes. For this entry, the V and J calls and clone size follow TCRdb and not the study's own pipeline. Here the sample has 470,000 or so distinct CDR3 sequences; about 23% occur a single time. Under 15% of the sample comes from the top ten.

Here the chain combines TRBV29-1 and TRBJ2-1; the D region possibly corresponds to TRBD2 (7 bases align). This sequence was found in an adult woman who had mild COVID-19 (a few samples of this study predate the infection). The sample titles of this study are shuffled in the database, so cell type and time point are left out; the donor was told from shared clones. Sequencing was performed on PBMCs or a T cell subset sorted from them (not recorded which). The nucleotide sequence reads as follows: TGCAGCGTTGCGGAGGGGGGGAATGAGCAGTTCTTC. This codes for CSVAEGGNEQFF.